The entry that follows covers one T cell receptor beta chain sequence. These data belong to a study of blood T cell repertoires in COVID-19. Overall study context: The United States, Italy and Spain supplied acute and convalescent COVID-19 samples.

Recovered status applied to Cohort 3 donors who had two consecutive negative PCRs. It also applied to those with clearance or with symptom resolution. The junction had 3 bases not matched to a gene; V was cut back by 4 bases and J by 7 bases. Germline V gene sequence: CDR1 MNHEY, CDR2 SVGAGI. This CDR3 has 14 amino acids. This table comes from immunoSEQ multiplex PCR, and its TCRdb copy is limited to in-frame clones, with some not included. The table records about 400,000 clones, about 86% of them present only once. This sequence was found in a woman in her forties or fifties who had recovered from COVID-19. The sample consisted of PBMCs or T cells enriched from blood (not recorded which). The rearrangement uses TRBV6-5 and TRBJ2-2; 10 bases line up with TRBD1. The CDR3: CASSLDRGFGELFF. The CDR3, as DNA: TGTGCCAGCAGTTTGGACAGGGGGTTCGGGGAGCTGTTTTTT.